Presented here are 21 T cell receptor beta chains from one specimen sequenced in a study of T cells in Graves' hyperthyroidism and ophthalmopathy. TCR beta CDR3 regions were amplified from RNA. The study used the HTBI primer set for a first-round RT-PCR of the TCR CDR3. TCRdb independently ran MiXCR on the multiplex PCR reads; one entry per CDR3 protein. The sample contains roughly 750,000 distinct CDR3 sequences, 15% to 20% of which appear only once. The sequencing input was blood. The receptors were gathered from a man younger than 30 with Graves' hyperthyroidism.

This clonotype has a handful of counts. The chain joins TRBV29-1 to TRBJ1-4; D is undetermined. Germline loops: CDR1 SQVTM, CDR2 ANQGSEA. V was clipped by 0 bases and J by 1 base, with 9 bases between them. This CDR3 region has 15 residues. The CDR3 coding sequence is TGCAGCGTTGAAGATCCGAACGTAACTAATGAAAAACTGTTTTTT. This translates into CSVEDPNVTNEKLFF. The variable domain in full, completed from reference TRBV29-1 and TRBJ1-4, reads SAVISQKPSRDICQRGTSLTIQCQVDSQVTMMFWYRQQPGQSLTLIATANQGSEATYESGFVIDKFPISRPNLTFSTLTVSNMSPEDSSIYLCSVEDPNVTNEKLFFGSGTQLSVL.

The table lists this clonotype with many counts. The CDR3 bases are TGTGCCAGCAGCTTAGGCGGGATCCGTTCAGAGACCCAGTACTTC. It yields the protein CASSLGGIRSETQYF. The rearrangement links TRBV11-2 to TRBJ2-5; the D gene is possibly TRBD2 (6 bases). Germline CDR1 and CDR2: SGHAT and FQNNGV. CDR3 length: 15 amino acids. The V end lost 1 base, the J end lost 4 bases, and 13 bases lay between the germline ends.

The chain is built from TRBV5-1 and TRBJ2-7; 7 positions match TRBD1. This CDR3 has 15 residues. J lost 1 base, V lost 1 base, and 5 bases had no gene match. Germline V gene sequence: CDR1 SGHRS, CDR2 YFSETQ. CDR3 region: CASSLKMTGSYEQYF. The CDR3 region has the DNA TGCGCCAGCAGCTTGAAGATGACAGGGTCCTACGAGCAGTACTTC.

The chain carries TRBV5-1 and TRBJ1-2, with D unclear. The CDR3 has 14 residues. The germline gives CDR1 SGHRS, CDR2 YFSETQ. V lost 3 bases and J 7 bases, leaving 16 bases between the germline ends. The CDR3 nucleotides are TGCGCCAGCAGCTCGACCACCGGGCCAGGTGGCTACACCTTC. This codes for CASSSTTGPGGYTF. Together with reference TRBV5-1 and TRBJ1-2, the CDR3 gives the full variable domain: KAGVTQTPRYLIKTRGQQVTLSCSPISGHRSVSWYQQTPGQGLQFLFEYFSETQRNKGNFPGRFSGRQFSNSRSEMNVSTLELGDSALYLCASSSTTGPGGYTFGSGTRLTVV.

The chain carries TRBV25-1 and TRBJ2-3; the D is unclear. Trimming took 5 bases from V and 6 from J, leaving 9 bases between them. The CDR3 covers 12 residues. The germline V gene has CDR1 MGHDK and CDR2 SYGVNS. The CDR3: CASSPPDDTQYF. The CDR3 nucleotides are TGTGCCAGCAGTCCCCCCGACGATACGCAGTATTTT.

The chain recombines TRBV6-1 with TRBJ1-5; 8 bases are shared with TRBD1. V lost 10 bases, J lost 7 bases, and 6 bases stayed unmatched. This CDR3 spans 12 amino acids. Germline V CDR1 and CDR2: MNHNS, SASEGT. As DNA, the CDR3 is TGTGCCACCAGGACAGGGCGACAGCCCCAGCATTTT. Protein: CATRTGRQPQHF.

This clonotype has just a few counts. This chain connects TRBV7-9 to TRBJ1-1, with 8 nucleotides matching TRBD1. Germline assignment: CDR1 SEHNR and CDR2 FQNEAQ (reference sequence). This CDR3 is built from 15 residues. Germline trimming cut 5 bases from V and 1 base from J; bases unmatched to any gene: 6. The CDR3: CASSRQGYGNTEAFF. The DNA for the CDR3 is TGTGCCAGCAGCCGACAGGGGTATGGGAACACTGAAGCTTTCTTT.

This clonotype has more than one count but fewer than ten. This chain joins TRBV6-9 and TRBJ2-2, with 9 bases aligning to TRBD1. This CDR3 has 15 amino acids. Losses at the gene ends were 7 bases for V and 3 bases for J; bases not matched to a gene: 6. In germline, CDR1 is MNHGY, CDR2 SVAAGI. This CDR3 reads CASTSRDRDTGELFF. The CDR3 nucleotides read TGTGCCAGCACTTCCAGGGACAGGGACACCGGGGAGCTGTTTTTT.

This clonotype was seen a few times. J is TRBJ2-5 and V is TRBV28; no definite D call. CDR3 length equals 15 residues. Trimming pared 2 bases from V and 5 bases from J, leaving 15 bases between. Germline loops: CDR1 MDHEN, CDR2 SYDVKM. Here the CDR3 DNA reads TGTGCCAGCAGTTTAGCCGGCAGATCCGGGGAGACCCAGTACTTC. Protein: CASSLAGRSGETQYF.

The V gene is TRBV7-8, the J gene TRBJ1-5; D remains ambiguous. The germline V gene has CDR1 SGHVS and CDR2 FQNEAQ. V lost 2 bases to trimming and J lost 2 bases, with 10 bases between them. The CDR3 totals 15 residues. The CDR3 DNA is TGTGCCAGCAGCTTATCTCAGGAGGGCAATCAGCCCCAGCATTTT. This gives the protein CASSLSQEGNQPQHF.

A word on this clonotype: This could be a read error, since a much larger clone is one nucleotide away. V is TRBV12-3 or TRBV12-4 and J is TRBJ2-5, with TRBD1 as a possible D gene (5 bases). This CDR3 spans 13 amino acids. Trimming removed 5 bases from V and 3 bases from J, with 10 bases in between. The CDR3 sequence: CASSGAEKETQYF. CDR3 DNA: TGTGCCAGCAGTGGGGCGGAAAAAGAGACCCAGTACTTC.

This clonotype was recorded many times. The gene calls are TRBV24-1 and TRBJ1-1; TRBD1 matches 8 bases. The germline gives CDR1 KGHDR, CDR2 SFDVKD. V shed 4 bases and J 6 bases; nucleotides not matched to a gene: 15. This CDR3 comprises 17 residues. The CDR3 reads CATSDNPGTGSLAEAFF. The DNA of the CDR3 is TGTGCCACCAGTGACAATCCCGGGACAGGATCGCTAGCTGAAGCTTTCTTT.

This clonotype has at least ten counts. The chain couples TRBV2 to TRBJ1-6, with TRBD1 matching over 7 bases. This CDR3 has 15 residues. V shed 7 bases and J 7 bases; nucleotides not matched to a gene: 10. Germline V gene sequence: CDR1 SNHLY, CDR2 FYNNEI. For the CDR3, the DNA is TGTGCCAGCATACCCCAGAGGGGGCGCAATTCACCCCTCCACTTT. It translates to CASIPQRGRNSPLHF.

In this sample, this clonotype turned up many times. CDR3 DNA: TGTGCCAGCACCCAGACAGGTTATAACTATGGCTACACCTTC. Protein sequence: CASTQTGYNYGYTF. The chain carries TRBV7-2 and TRBJ1-2; TRBD1 might be the D (6 bases). Germline values: CDR1 SGHTA, CDR2 FQGNSA. The V gene lost 7 bases and the J gene lost 1 base, with 13 bases spanning the gap. The CDR3 runs 14 residues.

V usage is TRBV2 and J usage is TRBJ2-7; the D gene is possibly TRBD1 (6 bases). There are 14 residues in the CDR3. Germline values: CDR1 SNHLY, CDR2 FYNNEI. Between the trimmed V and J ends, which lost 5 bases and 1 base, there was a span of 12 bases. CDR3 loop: CASSPERGSYEQYF. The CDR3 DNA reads TGTGCCAGCAGTCCGGAGAGGGGGTCCTACGAGCAGTACTTC.

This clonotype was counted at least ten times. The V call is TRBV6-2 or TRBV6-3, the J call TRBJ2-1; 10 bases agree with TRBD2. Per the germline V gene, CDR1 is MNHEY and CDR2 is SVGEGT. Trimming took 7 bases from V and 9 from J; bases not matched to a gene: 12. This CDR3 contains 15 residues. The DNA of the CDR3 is TGTGCCAGCACTGCCAGCGGGAGGGCCACCGGTGAGCAGTTCTTC. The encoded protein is CASTASGRATGEQFF.

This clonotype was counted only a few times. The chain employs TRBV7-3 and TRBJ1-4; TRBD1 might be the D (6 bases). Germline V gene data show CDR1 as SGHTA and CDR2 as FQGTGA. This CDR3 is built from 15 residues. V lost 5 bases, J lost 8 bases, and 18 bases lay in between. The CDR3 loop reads CASSPTGGRIEKLFF. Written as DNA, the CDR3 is TGTGCCAGCAGCCCCACCGGGGGCCGAATAGAAAAACTGTTTTTT. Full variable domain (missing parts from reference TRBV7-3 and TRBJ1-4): GAGVSQTPSNKVTEKGKYVELRCDPISGHTALYWYRQSLGQGPEFLIYFQGTGAADDSGLPNDRFFAVRPEGSVSTLKIQRTERGDSAVYLCASSPTGGRIEKLFFGSGTQLSVL.

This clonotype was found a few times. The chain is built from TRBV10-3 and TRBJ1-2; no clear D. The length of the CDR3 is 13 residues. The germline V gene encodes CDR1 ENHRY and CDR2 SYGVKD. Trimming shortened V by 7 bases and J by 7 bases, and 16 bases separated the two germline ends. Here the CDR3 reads CAITEGGSGGYTF. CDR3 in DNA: TGTGCCATCACCGAGGGAGGGTCGGGTGGCTACACCTTC.

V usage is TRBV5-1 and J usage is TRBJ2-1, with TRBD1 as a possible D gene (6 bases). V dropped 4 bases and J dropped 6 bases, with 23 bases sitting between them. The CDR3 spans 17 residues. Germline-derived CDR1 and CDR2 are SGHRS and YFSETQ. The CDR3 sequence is CASSQGSGTTRRNEQFF. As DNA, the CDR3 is TGCGCCAGCAGCCAAGGCTCCGGGACAACTCGGCGCAATGAGCAGTTCTTC.

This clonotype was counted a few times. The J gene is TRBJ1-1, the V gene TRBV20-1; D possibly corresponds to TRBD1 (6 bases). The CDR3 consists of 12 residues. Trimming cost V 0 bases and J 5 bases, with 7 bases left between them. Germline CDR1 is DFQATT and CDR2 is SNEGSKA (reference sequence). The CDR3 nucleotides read TGCAGTGCTAGAGAAGGACAGACTGAAGCTTTCTTT. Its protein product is CSAREGQTEAFF.

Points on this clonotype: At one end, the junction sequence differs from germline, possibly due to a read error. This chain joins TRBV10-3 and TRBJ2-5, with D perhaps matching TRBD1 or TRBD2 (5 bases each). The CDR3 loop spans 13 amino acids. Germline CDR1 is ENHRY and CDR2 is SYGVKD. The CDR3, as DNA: TGTGCCATCGGGGACGACGGCCAAGAGACCCAGCACTTC. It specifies CAIGDDGQETQHF.